This TCR beta chain comes out of a study of T-cell memory formation after mild COVID-19. TCRdb processed the 5' RACE reads anew with MiXCR; each CDR3 protein has one entry. The repertoire includes about 360,000 distinct CDR3 sequences, over 10% of them detected once, and about 21% sits in the top ten. Source material: PBMCs or a T cell subset sorted from them (not recorded which). The TCR comes from a man younger than 35 who had mild COVID-19 (a few samples of this study predate the infection). Cell type and time point are not known.

This CDR3 reads CSASRGREQYV. The DNA for the CDR3 is TGCAGTGCTAGCAGGGGGCGCGAGCAGTACGTC. V usage is TRBV20-1 and J usage is TRBJ2-7; the match to TRBD1 covers 8 bases. With V trimmed by 3 bases and J by 6 bases, 1 base remained unmatched. This CDR3 contains 11 residues. Germline lookup yields CDR1 DFQATT and CDR2 SNEGSKA (reference sequence).